This TCR beta chain was sequenced in a study of T cell responses to AZD1222 COVID-19 vaccine. Profiling relied on immunoSEQ multiplex PCR, and the TCRdb table lists in-frame clones only, not all of them. The sample has 15,000 to 20,000 clones; nearly 90% are singletons. Germline V lookup: CDR1 MNHEY, CDR2 SMNVEV (reference sequence). V lost 7 bases, J lost 4 bases, and 11 bases stayed unmatched. The CDR3 length is 18 residues. This sample comprised peripheral blood, obtained 28 days after the second AZD1222 dose. The TCR was taken from an adult who received the AZD1222 COVID-19 vaccine. The V and J genes are TRBV27 and TRBJ2-2; TRBD2 aligns across 14 bases. The CDR3 sequence is CASTETSGRAEGTGELFF. DNA for the CDR3: TGTGCCAGCACCGAGACTAGCGGGAGGGCAGAGGGCACCGGGGAGCTGTTTTTT.